The entry below gives a single TCR beta chain sequence along with its context. This clonotype was observed many times. Its antigen is unknown. No quality values exist for individual bases; no much larger clone is one base distant. The method behind the library was RT-PCR. The sequencer listed for this sample is Illumina HiSeq 2500. In-frame beta chains were kept once TCRdb had trimmed the public reads at Q25 with fastp and called clones with MiXCR. Duplicate CDR3 protein sequences are folded into a single record with the most common DNA and genes. This sample lists more than 500,000 distinct CDR3 sequences; 11% were detected once. The ten largest clones take up 8% to 13% of the sample. The cysteine opens and the phenylalanine closes a CDR3 of 17 amino acids. Only the CDR3 portion is preserved as DNA: 51 bases, with reading frame beginning at the first base. Reading the germline V gene gives CDR1 SGHRS and CDR2 YFSETQ. Trimming removed 3 bases from V and 2 bases from J; the gene matches leave 11 bases unexplained.

This entry belongs to a study of response to subunit inactivated influenza vaccine (dated by TCRdb to 2017 to 2018). Background for the entire study: Deep quantitative T cell receptor repertoire profiling was used in the study to track responses to a trivalent subunit inactivated influenza vaccine.

Study-level results and caveats: It was suggested by the authors that each seasonal influenza vaccination may recruit only a limited number of new T cells.

This same sample was also part of a study on T cells expressing NK-cell markers. The second paper states: The TCR beta cDNA libraries were made using 5'RACE template switching, a step that added both a universal primer site and unique molecular identifiers. In sorted CD3+CD56+NKG2C+, CD3+CD56+NKG2C- and CD3+CD56-NKG2C+ T-cell subsets from several donors, TCR beta-chain repertoires were profiled. Among the eight sequenced donors, only one was HCMV-seronegative, while the other seven were HCMV-seropositive. To restrict sorting to alphabetaTCR-expressing T cells, an anti-gammadeltaTCR antibody was added in several experiments. In several donors, the dominant CD3+CD56+NKG2C+ clonotypes were among the top 10 CD8+ clonotypes and accounted for about 1.0-7.0% of CD8+ T cells. Those dominant clonotypes were again the most abundant among CD3+CD56-NKG2C+ cells in several donors, at roughly 25-60.1%. Whether the expanded NKG2C-expressing T cell clones were specific for HCMV antigens was left unclear. The eight sequenced donors were randomly selected healthy volunteers, three men and five women. To determine HCMV serostatus, a commercial ELISA kit was used to detect HCMV-specific IgG in serum. Ficoll density gradient centrifugation was used to isolate peripheral blood mononuclear cells from blood. For a handful of donors, bulk peripheral blood T-cell repertoires were also sequenced from unsorted PBMC. Priming for cDNA synthesis came from the TCR beta constant segment, and two successive PCR amplification steps followed. Libraries were sequenced as 2 x 150 bp reads on Illumina HiSeq 2000/2500, MiSeq or NextSeq. MIGEC handled demultiplexing of the reads and grouping by UMI, while MiTCR was used to assemble and quantify clonotypes. To exclude erroneous sequences, any TCR cDNA sequence not supported by at least two reads was discarded. The tcR package was used for downstream repertoire analysis, with clonotypes matched between fractions based on CDR3 nucleotide sequence plus V segment. VDJmatch was used to annotate antigen specificity against VDJdb, with one amino acid substitution in CDR3 permitted.

This receptor was taken from a man between 50 and 59 years old who received an inactivated influenza vaccine. Donor details come from another sample of the same person, matched by shared clones. This chain is built from TRBV5-1 and TRBJ2-3; the junction holds 8 bases that match TRBD1. The sample here was PBMCs from blood, taken on the day of vaccination. The DNA reads TGCGCCAGCAGCTCCCCAGAAAGGACAGGGTACACAGATACGCAGTATTTT. This translates into CASSSPERTGYTDTQYF.